Presented here are 25 T cell receptor beta chains from one specimen sequenced in a study of cytomegalovirus exposure and HLA in healthy donors. The PCR made use of 60 Vbeta and 13 Jbeta primers. Sequenced by immunoSEQ multiplex PCR; TCRdb stores in-frame clones only, minus some. The sample lists roughly 80,000 clones; more than 50% were seen once. The source material was PBMCs. These receptors originate from a male donor in good health and CMV-seropositive.

The chain has TRBV29-1 and TRBJ2-1, with 8 nucleotides matching TRBD1. Germline V lookup: CDR1 SQVTM, CDR2 ANQGSEA. The CDR3 extends over 12 amino acids. V lost 7 bases to trimming and J lost 7 bases; unmatched junction nucleotides: 6. Here the CDR3 DNA reads TGCAGCGGATGGGACAGGCTTAATGAGCAGTTCTTC. Residues: CSGWDRLNEQFF.

This clone was observed a handful of times. V and J are TRBV28 and TRBJ1-3; the D gene is possibly TRBD1 (5 bases). The CDR3 totals 16 residues. Trimming took 2 bases from V and 0 from J, leaving 11 bases between them. Germline CDR1 and CDR2: MDHEN and SYDVKM. The CDR3 DNA follows: TGTGCCAGCAGTTTAGCAGGGTACGGCTCTGGAAACACCATATATTTT. It encodes CASSLAGYGSGNTIYF.

This clone was counted between two and nine times. V and J are TRBV6-5 and TRBJ2-7, with 12 bases aligning to TRBD2. Germline trimming cut 6 bases from V and 3 bases from J; bases unmatched to any gene: 6. Germline lookup yields CDR1 MNHEY and CDR2 SVGAGI. This CDR3 spans 15 amino acids. DNA for the CDR3: TGTGCCAGCAGCCCTGCGGGACTAGCGGGCTACGAGCAGTACTTC. Residues: CASSPAGLAGYEQYF.

Here the CDR3 reads CASSLKGSPANTEAFF. CDR3 nucleotide sequence: TGCGCCAGCAGCTTGAAAGGGAGCCCTGCGAACACTGAAGCTTTCTTT. This chain links TRBV5-1 with TRBJ1-1; D unclear. CDR1 is SGHRS, CDR2 YFSETQ, per germline. The CDR3 length is 16 residues. Trimming pared 1 base from V and 1 base from J, leaving 14 bases between. Complete variable domain (other parts from reference TRBV5-1 and TRBJ1-1): KAGVTQTPRYLIKTRGQQVTLSCSPISGHRSVSWYQQTPGQGLQFLFEYFSETQRNKGNFPGRFSGRQFSNSRSEMNVSTLELGDSALYLCASSLKGSPANTEAFFGQGTRLTVV.

This clone was detected a few times. This chain joins TRBV20-1 and TRBJ2-5; D is possibly TRBD2 (6 bases). CDR1 and CDR2 (germline): DFQATT, SNEGSKA (reference sequence). V gave up 7 bases and J gave up 1 base, with 7 bases separating them. CDR3 length equals 11 residues. The CDR3 DNA sequence: TGCAGTGGAGCGGGCCAAGAGACCCAGTACTTC. It codes for CSGAGQETQYF.

The chain recombines TRBV6-1 with TRBJ2-7, with D possibly matching TRBD1 (5 bases). CDR1 and CDR2 (germline): MNHNS, SASEGT. The CDR3 runs 16 residues. Trimming took off 0 bases at V and 3 bases at J, with 15 bases between the two ends. CDR3 nucleotide sequence: TGTGCCAGCAGTGAAGCGCTCGGGCCAGGGCTCTACGAGCAGTACTTC. Translating gives CASSEALGPGLYEQYF.

The chain uses TRBV30 and TRBJ2-1, with 8 bases identical to TRBD2. CDR1 and CDR2 (germline): GTSNPN, SVGIG (reference sequence). CDR3 size: 14 residues. V shed 7 bases, J shed 2 bases, and the junction held 7 bases outside the gene matches. The CDR3 is CAFSAGVAYNEQFF. CDR3 nucleotides: TGTGCCTTTTCAGCGGGAGTGGCCTACAATGAGCAGTTCTTC.

The V and J genes are TRBV30 and TRBJ2-5; TRBD1 agrees at 7 bases. Trimming took 2 bases from V and 2 from J; bases not matched to a gene: 5. Germline-derived CDR1 and CDR2 are GTSNPN and SVGIG (reference sequence). This CDR3 contains 14 residues. Written as DNA, the CDR3 is TGTGCCTGGAGTCTGGGACAGCGGCAAGAGACCCAGTACTTC. It yields the protein CAWSLGQRQETQYF.

The chain combines TRBV7-2 with TRBJ2-1; 7 bases are a match to TRBD2. Unmatched junction bases numbered 9, after V lost 5 bases and J lost 11 bases. CDR3 size: 13 residues. From germline, CDR1 is SGHTA and CDR2 FQGNSA. This CDR3 is CASSSGTRRKQFF. CDR3 coding DNA: TGTGCCAGCAGCAGCGGGACCAGGCGGAAGCAGTTCTTC.

The V call is TRBV5-8, the J call TRBJ2-6; possibly TRBD1 for D (7 bases). CDR3 size: 17 residues. Germline V CDR1 and CDR2: SGHTS, YDEGEE. The V gene lost 0 bases and the J gene lost 2 bases, with 12 bases spanning the gap. The CDR3 nucleotides are TGTGCCAGCAGCTTGGGCAGGGGGGTCCCTGGGGCCAACGTCCTGACTTTC. Translating gives CASSLGRGVPGANVLTF.

This chain joins TRBV5-4 and TRBJ1-2, with TRBD1 matching over 9 bases. Per the germline V gene, CDR1 is SGHNT and CDR2 is YYREEE (reference sequence). The V and J ends lost 2 bases and 8 bases, in that order; junction bases with no gene match: 4. The CDR3 loop spans 13 amino acids. The CDR3 DNA follows: TGTGCCAGCAGCTTAGGGACAGGGTTCGGCTACACCTTC. Translating gives CASSLGTGFGYTF.

The J gene is TRBJ2-2, the V gene TRBV19, with 8 bases matching TRBD1. CDR3 length equals 17 residues. The J segment lost 5 bases and the V segment lost 9 bases, leaving 17 bases of the junction unmatched. Germline CDR1 reads LNHDA; CDR2 reads SQIVND (reference sequence). The CDR3 spells CASWDRYLDRGTGELFF. The DNA for the CDR3 is TGTGCCAGCTGGGACAGGTACCTGGATCGTGGGACCGGGGAGCTGTTTTTT.

This chain links TRBV19 with TRBJ2-1; 14 positions match TRBD2. Germline V gene sequence: CDR1 LNHDA, CDR2 SQIVND (reference sequence). The CDR3 is made up of 15 amino acids. Trimming removed 3 bases from V and 9 bases from J; junction bases left unmatched: 4. CDR3 nucleotides: TGTGCCAGTAGTATCAGGACTAGCGGGGGGATTGAGCAGTTCTTC. Protein sequence: CASSIRTSGGIEQFF.

This chain joins TRBV2 and TRBJ2-7, with a possible D match to TRBD2 (6 bases). V shed 3 bases and J shed 9 bases, with 18 bases lying between them. The germline CDR1 and CDR2 sequences are SNHLY and FYNNEI. This CDR3 region has 14 residues. DNA for the CDR3: TGTGCCAGCAGTGAGACTAGGAGCACAGGAAGGCAGTACTTC. Protein sequence: CASSETRSTGRQYF.

The chain uses TRBV28 and TRBJ1-5; D is perhaps TRBD1 (5 bases). V lost 3 bases and J lost 4, with 10 bases in between. The CDR3 contains 14 residues. CDR1 is MDHEN and CDR2 is SYDVKM in the germline V gene. CDR3 sequence (DNA): TGTGCCAGCAGTTTCGGGGGTTGGAATCAGCCCCAGCATTTT. Protein product: CASSFGGWNQPQHF. Using reference TRBV28 and TRBJ1-5 for the parts outside the CDR3, the full variable domain is DVKVTQSSRYLVKRTGEKVFLECVQDMDHENMFWYRQDPGLGLRLIYFSYDVKMKEKGDIPEGYSVSREKKERFSLILESASTNQTSMYLCASSFGGWNQPQHFGDGTRLSIL.

This chain links TRBV6-1 with TRBJ1-4; D might be TRBD1 (5 bases). CDR1 is MNHNS and CDR2 is SASEGT in the germline V gene. The CDR3 consists of 12 residues. Trimming left V 2 bases short and J 13 bases short, with 11 bases between. The CDR3 DNA reads as TGTGCCAGCAGTGAAAGCAGGGTATTACTGTTTTTT. Residues: CASSESRVLLFF.

This clone was found a few times. J is TRBJ2-7 and V is TRBV6-5; a weak D match, TRBD1 (6 bases). Trimming pared 2 bases from V and 2 bases from J, leaving 13 bases between. The CDR3 is 15 amino acids. Germline CDR1 is MNHEY and CDR2 is SVGAGI. The CDR3 here is CASSYKTEGAYEQYF. In DNA, the CDR3 is TGTGCCAGCAGTTACAAGACAGAGGGGGCCTACGAGCAGTACTTC.

This chain joins TRBV10-1 and TRBJ2-3; D ambiguous. Trimming took 5 bases from V and 2 from J, leaving 11 bases between them. The CDR3 totals 14 residues. Germline assignment: CDR1 WNHNN and CDR2 SYGVQD (reference sequence). CDR3 protein: CASSPHLFTDTQYF. The CDR3 nucleotides read TGCGCCAGCAGTCCGCACTTATTCACAGATACGCAGTATTTT.

This clone was counted between two and nine times. V is TRBV27 and J is TRBJ1-5, with D maybe TRBD1 (6 bases). CDR3 length: 14 amino acids. Germline CDR1 and CDR2: MNHEY and SMNVEV (reference sequence). V lost 5 bases, J lost 11 bases, and 19 bases lay in between. The CDR3 loop is CASSPTGGFKTQHF. The CDR3 DNA follows: TGTGCCAGCAGTCCGACGGGGGGCTTCAAGACCCAGCATTTT.

V and J are TRBV19 and TRBJ1-4; D may be TRBD1 (5 bases). The CDR3 covers 11 residues. CDR1 is LNHDA, CDR2 SQIVND, per germline (reference sequence). Trimming stripped 3 bases from V and 12 bases from J, with 8 bases between. CDR3 nucleotide sequence: TGTGCCAGTAGTATCGGGGGTCAACTGTTTTTT. Translating it yields CASSIGGQLFF.

The chain combines TRBV5-4 with TRBJ2-7; a possible D gene is TRBD1 (6 bases). Germline lookup yields CDR1 SGHNT and CDR2 YYREEE (reference sequence). V lost 5 bases and J lost 2, with 14 bases in between. This CDR3 is 14 amino acids long. DNA for the CDR3: TGTGCCAGCAGGGAACAGGGTGGCACCTACGAGCAGTACTTC. Its translation is CASREQGGTYEQYF. Complete variable domain (other parts from reference TRBV5-4 and TRBJ2-7): ETGVTQSPTHLIKTRGQQVTLRCSSQSGHNTVSWYQQALGQGPQFIFQYYREEENGRGNFPPRFSGLQFPNYSSELNVNALELDDSALYLCASREQGGTYEQYFGPGTRLTVT.

This clone was detected a few times. Written as DNA, the CDR3 is TGTGCCAGCACCGAAGGGGGTAGCGGGAGAAACTACGAGCAGTACTTC. Encoded protein: CASTEGGSGRNYEQYF. The rearrangement links TRBV7-8 to TRBJ2-7, with 9 bases fitting TRBD2. Trimming removed 7 bases from V and 3 bases from J; junction bases left unmatched: 13. The CDR3 is 16 amino acids. Germline-derived CDR1 and CDR2 are SGHVS and FQNEAQ.

This clone was seen only a few times. This chain connects TRBV5-1 to TRBJ2-2; the match to TRBD2 covers 10 bases. The germline gives CDR1 SGHRS, CDR2 YFSETQ. The trim removed 3 bases at V and 1 base at J, leaving 3 bases unmatched. The CDR3 is made up of 16 amino acids. The CDR3 region has the DNA TGCGCCAGCAGCTCCATAGCGGGAGGGAACACCGGGGAGCTGTTTTTT. It codes for CASSSIAGGNTGELFF.

This chain joins TRBV7-2 and TRBJ2-3; TRBD2 agrees at 10 bases. This CDR3 has 16 residues. V lost 2 bases, J lost 2 bases, and 4 bases stayed unmatched. Germline values: CDR1 SGHTA, CDR2 FQGNSA. The CDR3, as DNA: TGTGCCAGCAGCTTAAATAGCGGGGGGCACACAGATACGCAGTATTTT. This translates into CASSLNSGGHTDTQYF.

This clone was counted a few times. This CDR3 is CASSPQQGREKLFF. The CDR3 DNA reads TGTGCCAGCTCACCTCAACAGGGGAGAGAAAAACTGTTTTTT. The chain employs TRBV18 and TRBJ1-4; 7 bases line up with TRBD1. Germline V gene sequence: CDR1 KGHSH, CDR2 LQKENI. V shed 3 bases, J shed 8 bases, and the junction held 6 bases outside the gene matches. This CDR3 spans 14 amino acids.